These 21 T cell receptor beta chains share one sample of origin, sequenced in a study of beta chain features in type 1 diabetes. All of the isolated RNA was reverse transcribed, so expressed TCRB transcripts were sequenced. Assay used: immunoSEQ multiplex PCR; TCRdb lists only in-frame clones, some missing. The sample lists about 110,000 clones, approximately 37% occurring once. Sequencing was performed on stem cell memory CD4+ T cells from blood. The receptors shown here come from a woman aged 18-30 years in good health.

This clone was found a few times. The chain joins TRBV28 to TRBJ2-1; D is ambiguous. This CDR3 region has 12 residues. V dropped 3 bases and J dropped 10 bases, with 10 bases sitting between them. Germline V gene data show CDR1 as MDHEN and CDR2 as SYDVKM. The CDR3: CASSLLPREQFF. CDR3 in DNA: TGTGCCAGCAGTTTGCTTCCGCGGGAGCAGTTCTTC.

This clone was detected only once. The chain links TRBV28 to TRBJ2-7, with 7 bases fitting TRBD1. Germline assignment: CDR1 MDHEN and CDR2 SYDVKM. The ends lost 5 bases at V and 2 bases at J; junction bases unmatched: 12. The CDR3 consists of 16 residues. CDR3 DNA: TGTGCCAGCAGTGAAAACCGGGACAGTAATGCCTACGAGCAGTACTTC. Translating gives CASSENRDSNAYEQYF.

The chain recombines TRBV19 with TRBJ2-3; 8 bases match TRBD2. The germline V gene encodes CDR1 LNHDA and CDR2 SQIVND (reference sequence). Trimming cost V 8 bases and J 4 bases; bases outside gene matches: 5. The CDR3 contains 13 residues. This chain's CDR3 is CASGTRRADTQYF. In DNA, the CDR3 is TGTGCCAGTGGGACTAGGAGGGCAGATACGCAGTATTTT.

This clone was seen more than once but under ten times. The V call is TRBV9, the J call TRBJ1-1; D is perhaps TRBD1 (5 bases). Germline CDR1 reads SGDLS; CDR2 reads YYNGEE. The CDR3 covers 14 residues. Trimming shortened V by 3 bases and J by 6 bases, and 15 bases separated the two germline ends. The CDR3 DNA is TGTGCCAGCAGCGGGGACTCCGGTCTTTCTGAAGCTTTCTTT. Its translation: CASSGDSGLSEAFF. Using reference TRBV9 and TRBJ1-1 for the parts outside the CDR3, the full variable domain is DSGVTQTPKHLITATGQRVTLRCSPRSGDLSVYWYQQSLDQGLQFLIQYYNGEERAKGNILERFSAQQFPDLHSELNLSSLELGDSALYFCASSGDSGLSEAFFGQGTRLTVV.

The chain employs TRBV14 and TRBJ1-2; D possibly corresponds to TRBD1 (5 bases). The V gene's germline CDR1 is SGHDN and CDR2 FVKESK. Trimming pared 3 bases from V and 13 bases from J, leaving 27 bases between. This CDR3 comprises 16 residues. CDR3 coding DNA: TGTGCCAGCAGCCATCACTTCGGGACTCCCCATATGGCTACCACCTTC. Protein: CASSHHFGTPHMATTF.

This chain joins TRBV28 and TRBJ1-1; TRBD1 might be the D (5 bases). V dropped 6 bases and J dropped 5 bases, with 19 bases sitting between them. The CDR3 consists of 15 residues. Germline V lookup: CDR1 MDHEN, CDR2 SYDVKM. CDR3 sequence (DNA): TGTGCCAGCAGAAGCCACGGGGCGGGAGGGACTGAAGCTTTCTTT. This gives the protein CASRSHGAGGTEAFF.

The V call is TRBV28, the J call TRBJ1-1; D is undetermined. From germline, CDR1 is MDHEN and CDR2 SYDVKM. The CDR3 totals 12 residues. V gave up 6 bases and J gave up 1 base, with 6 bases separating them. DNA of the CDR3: TGTGCCAGCAGCCCTCGGAACACTGAAGCTTTCTTT. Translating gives CASSPRNTEAFF.

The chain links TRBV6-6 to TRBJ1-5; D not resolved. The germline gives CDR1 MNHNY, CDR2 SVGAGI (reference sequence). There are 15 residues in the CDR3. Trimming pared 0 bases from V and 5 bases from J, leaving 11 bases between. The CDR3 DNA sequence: TGTGCCAGCAGTTACTCGAAACGAGGAGATCAGCCCCAGCATTTT. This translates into CASSYSKRGDQPQHF.

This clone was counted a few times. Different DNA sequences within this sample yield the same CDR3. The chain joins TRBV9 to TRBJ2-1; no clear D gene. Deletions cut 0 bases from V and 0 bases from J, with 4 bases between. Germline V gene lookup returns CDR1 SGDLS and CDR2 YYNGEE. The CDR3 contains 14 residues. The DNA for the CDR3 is TGTGCCAGCAGCGTAGGTAGCTCCTACAATGAGCAGTTCTTC. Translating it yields CASSVGSSYNEQFF.

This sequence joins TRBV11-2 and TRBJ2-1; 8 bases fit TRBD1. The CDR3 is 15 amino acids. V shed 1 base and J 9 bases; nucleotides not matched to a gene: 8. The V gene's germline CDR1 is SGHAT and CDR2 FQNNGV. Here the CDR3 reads CASSLALQGVGEQFF. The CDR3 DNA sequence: TGTGCCAGCAGCTTAGCGTTACAGGGGGTAGGTGAGCAGTTCTTC.

The CDR3 DNA sequence: TGTGCCAGCAGGTGGACTTACTCCTACAATGAGCAGTTCTTC. It yields the protein CASRWTYSYNEQFF. The rearrangement uses TRBV27 and TRBJ2-1; maybe TRBD2 (5 bases). V was shortened by 6 bases and J by 0 bases, with 9 bases between the two germline ends. The V gene's germline CDR1 is MNHEY and CDR2 SMNVEV (reference sequence). This CDR3 spans 14 amino acids.

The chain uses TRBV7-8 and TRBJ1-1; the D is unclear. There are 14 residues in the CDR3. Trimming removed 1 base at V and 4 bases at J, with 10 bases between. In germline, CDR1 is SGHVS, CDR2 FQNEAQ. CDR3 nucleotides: TGTGCCAGCAGCTTAGGAGGAGCGGGCACTGAAGCTTTCTTT. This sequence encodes CASSLGGAGTEAFF.

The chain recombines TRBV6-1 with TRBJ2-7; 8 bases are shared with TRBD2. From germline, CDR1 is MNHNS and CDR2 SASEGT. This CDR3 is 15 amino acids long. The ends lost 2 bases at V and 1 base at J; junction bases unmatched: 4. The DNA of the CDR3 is TGTGCCAGCAGTGAACGGGAGGGGCGTTCCTACGAGCAGTACTTC. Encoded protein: CASSEREGRSYEQYF.

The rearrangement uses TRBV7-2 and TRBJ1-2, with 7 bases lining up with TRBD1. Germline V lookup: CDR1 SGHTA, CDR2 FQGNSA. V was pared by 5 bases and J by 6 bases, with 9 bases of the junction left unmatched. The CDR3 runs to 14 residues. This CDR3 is CASSLVGGDHGYTF. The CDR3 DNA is TGTGCCAGCAGCCTCGTAGGGGGCGATCATGGCTACACCTTC.

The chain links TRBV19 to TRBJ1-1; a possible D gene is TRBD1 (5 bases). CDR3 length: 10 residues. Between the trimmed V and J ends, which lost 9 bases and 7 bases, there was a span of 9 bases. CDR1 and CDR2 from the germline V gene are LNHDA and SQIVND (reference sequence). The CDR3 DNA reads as TGTGCCAGCGGACACGGTGAAGCTTTCTTT. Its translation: CASGHGEAFF.

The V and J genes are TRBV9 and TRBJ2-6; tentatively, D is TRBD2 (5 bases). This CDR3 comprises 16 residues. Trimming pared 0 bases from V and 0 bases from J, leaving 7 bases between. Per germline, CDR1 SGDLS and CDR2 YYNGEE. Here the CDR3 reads CASSVGGLSGANVLTF. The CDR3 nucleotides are TGTGCCAGCAGCGTAGGAGGGCTCTCTGGGGCCAACGTCCTGACTTTC.

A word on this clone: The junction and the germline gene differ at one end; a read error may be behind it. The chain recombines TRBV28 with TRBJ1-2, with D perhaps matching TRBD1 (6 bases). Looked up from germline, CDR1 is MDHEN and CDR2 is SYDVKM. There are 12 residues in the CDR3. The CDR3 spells CASNLQGSPYTF. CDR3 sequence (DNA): TGTGCCAGCAATTTACAGGGATCCCCCTACACCTTC.

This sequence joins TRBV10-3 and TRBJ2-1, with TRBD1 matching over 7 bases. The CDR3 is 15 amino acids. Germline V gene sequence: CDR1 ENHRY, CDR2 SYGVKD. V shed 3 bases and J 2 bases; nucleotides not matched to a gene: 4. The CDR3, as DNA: TGTGCCATCAGTGAACGGGACAGCCCCTACAATGAGCAGTTCTTC. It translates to CAISERDSPYNEQFF.

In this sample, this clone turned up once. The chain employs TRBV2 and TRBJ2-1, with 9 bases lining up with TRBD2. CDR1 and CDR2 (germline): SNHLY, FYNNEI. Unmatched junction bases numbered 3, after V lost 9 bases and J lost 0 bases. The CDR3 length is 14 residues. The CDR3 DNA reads TGTGCCAGTGGACTAGCGAGCTCCTACAATGAGCAGTTCTTC. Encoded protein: CASGLASSYNEQFF.

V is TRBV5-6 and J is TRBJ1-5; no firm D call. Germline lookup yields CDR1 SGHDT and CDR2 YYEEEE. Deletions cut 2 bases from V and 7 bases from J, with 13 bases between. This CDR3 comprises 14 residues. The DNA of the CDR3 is TGTGCCAGCAGCTTAAGAGGGTACGGCCAGCCCCAGCATTTT. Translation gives CASSLRGYGQPQHF.

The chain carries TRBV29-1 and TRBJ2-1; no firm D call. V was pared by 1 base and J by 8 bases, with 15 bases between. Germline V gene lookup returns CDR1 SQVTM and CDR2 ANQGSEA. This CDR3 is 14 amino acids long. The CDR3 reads CSVEAEWRRHEQFF. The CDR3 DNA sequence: TGCAGCGTTGAAGCGGAGTGGCGCCGACATGAGCAGTTCTTC.